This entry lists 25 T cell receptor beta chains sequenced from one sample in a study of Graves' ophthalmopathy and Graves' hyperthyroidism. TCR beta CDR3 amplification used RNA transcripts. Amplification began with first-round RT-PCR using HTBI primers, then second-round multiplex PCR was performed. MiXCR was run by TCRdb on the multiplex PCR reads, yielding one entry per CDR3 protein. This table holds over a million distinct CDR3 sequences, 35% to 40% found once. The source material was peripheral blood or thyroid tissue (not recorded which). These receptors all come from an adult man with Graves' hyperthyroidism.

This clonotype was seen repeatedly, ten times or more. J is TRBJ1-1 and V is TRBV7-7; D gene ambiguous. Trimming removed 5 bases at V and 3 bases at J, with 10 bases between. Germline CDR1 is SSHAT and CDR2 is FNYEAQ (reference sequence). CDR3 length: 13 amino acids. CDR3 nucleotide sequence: TGTGCCAGCAGCAAAAAGAGAGACACTGAAGCTTTCTTT. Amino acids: CASSKKRDTEAFF.

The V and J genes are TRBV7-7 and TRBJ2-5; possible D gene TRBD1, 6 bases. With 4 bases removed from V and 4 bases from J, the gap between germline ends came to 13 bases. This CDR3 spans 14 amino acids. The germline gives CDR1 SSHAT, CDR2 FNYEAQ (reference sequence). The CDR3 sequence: CASSSRGTRETQYF. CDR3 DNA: TGTGCCAGCAGCTCTAGGGGGACGCGAGAGACCCAGTACTTC.

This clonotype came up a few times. CDR3 sequence: CASRRRAGTAMNTEAFF. DNA of the CDR3: TGTGCCAGCAGACGCCGGGCCGGGACAGCCATGAACACTGAAGCTTTCTTT. The V gene is TRBV12-3 or TRBV12-4, the J gene TRBJ1-1, with TRBD1 matching 7 bases. CDR3 length: 17 amino acids. The V gene end was trimmed by 6 bases and the J gene end by 0 bases; junction bases not matched to a gene: 13.

CDR3: CASSLFQGGYGYTF. The DNA for the CDR3 is TGTGCCAGCAGTTTATTTCAGGGAGGCTATGGCTACACCTTC. The V call is TRBV12-3 or TRBV12-4, the J call TRBJ1-2; possible D gene TRBD1, 5 bases. CDR3 length: 14 amino acids. V lost 2 bases to trimming and J lost 4 bases, with 11 bases between them.

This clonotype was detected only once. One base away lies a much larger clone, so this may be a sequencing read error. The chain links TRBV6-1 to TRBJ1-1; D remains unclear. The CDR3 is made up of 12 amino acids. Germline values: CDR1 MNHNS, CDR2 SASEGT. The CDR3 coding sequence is TGTGCCATCAGTTACGAGAGTACTGAAGCTTTCTTT. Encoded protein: CAISYESTEAFF.

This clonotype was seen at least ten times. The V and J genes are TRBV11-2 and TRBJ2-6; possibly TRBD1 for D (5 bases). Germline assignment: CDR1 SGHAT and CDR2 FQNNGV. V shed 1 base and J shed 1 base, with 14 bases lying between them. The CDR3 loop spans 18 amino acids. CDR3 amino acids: CASSLAWTIGSGANVLTF. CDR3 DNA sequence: TGTGCCAGCAGCTTAGCTTGGACAATCGGGTCTGGGGCCAACGTCCTGACTTTC.

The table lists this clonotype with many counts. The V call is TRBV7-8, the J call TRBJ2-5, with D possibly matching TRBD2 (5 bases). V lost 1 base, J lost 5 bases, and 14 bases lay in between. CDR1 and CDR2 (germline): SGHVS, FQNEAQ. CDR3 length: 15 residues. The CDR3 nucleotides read TGTGCCAGCAGCTTAGATCCGGGAATAGGGGAGACCCAGTACTTC. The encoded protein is CASSLDPGIGETQYF.

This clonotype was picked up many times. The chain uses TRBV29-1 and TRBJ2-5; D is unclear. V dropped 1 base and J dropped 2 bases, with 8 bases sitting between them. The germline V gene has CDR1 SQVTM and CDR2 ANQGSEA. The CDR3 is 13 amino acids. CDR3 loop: CSVEVLVQETQYF. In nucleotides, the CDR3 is TGCAGCGTTGAAGTGTTGGTACAAGAGACCCAGTACTTC.

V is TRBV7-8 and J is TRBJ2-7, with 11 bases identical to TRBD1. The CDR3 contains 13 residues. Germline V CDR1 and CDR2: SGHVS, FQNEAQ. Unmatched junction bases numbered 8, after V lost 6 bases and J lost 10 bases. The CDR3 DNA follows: TGTGCCAGCAGGTCTGGGACAGGGGGAATTCAGTACTTC. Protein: CASRSGTGGIQYF.

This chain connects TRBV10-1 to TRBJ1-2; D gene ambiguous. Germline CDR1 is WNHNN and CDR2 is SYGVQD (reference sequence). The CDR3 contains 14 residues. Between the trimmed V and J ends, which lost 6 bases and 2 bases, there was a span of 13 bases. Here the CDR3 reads CASRGTEPNYGYTF. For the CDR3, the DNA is TGCGCCAGCAGGGGCACAGAACCCAACTATGGCTACACCTTC.

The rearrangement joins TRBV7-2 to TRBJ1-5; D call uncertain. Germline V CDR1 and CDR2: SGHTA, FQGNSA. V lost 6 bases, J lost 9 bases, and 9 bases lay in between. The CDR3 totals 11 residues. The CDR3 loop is CASRTRGPQHF. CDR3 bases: TGTGCCAGCAGAACCCGGGGGCCCCAGCATTTT.

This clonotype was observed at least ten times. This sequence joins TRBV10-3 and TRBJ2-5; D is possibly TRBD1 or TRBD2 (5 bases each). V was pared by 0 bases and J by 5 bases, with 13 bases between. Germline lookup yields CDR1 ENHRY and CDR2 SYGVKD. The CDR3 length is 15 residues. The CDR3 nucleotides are TGTGCCATCAGTGAGTCCGGGGCATCCACGGAGACCCAGTACTTC. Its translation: CAISESGASTETQYF.

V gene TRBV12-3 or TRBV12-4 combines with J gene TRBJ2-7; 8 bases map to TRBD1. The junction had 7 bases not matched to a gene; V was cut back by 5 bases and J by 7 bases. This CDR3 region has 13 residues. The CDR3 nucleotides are TGTGCCAGCAGTCCCCTAGACAGGGGAGAGCAGTACTTC. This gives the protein CASSPLDRGEQYF.

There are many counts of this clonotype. DNA of the CDR3: TGTGCCAGCAGAGGACAGGGGGCGTCGGGGGCCCAGTACTTC. Protein sequence: CASRGQGASGAQYF. This chain connects TRBV2 to TRBJ2-5, with 11 bases that match TRBD1. The trim removed 6 bases at V and 9 bases at J, leaving 9 bases unmatched. CDR3 length: 14 amino acids. In germline, CDR1 is SNHLY, CDR2 FYNNEI.

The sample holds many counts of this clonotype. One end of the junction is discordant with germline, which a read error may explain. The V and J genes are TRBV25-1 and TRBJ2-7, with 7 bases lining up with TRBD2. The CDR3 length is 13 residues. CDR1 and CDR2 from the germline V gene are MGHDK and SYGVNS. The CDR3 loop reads CASSVTSSYEQCF. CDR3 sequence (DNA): TGTGCCAGCAGTGTGACTAGCTCCTACGAGCAGTGCTTC.

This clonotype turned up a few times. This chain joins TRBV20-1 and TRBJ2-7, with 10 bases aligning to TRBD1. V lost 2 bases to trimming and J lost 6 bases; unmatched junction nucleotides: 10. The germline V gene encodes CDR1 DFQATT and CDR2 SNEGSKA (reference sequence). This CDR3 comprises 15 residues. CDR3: CSARRAGTGVVEQYF. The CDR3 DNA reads TGCAGTGCTAGAAGGGCCGGGACAGGGGTTGTCGAGCAGTACTTC.

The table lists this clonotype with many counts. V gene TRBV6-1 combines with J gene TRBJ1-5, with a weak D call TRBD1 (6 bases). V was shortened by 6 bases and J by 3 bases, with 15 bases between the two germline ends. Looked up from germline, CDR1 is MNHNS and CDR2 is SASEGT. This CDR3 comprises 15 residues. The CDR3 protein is CASREPQGNNQPQHF. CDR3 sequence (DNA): TGTGCCAGCAGAGAGCCTCAGGGGAACAATCAGCCCCAGCATTTT.

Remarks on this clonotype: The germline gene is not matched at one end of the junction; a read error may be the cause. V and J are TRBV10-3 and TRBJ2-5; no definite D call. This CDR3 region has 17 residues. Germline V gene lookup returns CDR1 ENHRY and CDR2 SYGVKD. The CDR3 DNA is TGTGCCAGCAGTGAATGGATCGACAAGCTGTACCAAGAGACCCAGTACTTC. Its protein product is CASSEWIDKLYQETQYF.

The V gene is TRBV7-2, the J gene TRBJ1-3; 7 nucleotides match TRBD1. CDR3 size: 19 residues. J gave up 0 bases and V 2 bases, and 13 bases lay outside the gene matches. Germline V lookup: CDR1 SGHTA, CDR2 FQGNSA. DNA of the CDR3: TGTGCCAGCAGCTTATATGGACTACCGGGACAGCACTCTGGAAACACCATATATTTT. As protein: CASSLYGLPGQHSGNTIYF. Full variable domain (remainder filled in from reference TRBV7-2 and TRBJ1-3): GAGVSQSPSNKVTEKGKDVELRCDPISGHTALYWYRQSLGQGLEFLIYFQGNSAPDKSGLPSDRFSAERTGGSVSTLTIQRTQQEDSAVYLCASSLYGLPGQHSGNTIYFGEGSWLTVV.

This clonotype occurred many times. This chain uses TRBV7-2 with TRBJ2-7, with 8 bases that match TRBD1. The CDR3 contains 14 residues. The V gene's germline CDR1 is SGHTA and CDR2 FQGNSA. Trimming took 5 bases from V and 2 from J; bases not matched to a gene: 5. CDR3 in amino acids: CASSQKTGAYEQYF. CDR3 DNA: TGTGCCAGCAGCCAGAAGACAGGGGCCTACGAGCAGTACTTC.

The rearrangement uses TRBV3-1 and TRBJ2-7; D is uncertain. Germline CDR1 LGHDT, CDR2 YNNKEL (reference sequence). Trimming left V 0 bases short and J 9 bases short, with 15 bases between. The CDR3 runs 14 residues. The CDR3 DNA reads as TGTGCCAGCAGCCAAGATTCACGAAGCAGAGCGCAGTACTTC. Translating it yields CASSQDSRSRAQYF.

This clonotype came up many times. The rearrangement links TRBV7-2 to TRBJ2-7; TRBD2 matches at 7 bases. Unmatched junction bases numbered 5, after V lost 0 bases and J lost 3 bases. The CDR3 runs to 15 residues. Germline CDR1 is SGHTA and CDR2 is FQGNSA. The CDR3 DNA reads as TGTGCCAGCAGCTTAGCGGTAGCGGGCTACTACGAGCAGTACTTC. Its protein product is CASSLAVAGYYEQYF.

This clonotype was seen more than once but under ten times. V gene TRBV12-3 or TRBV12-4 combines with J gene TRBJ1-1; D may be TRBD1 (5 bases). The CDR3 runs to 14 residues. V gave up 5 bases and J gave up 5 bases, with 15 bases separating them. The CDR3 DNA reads TGTGCCAGCAGTGCGGACGCCGGGGGTACTGAAGCTTTCTTT. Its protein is CASSADAGGTEAFF.

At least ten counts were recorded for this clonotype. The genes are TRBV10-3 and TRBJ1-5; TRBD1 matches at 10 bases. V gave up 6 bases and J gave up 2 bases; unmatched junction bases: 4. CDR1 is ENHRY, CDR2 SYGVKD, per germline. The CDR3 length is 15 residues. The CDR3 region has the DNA TGTGCCATCAGACAAGGGACAGGGGGCAATCAGCCCCAGCATTTT. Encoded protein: CAIRQGTGGNQPQHF.

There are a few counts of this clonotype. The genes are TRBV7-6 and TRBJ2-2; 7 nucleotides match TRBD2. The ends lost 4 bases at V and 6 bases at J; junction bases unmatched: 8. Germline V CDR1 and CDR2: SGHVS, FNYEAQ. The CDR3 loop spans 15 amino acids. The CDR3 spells CASSSLAALAGELFF. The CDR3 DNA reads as TGTGCCAGCAGCTCCCTAGCGGCCCTCGCCGGGGAGCTGTTTTTT.